Listed below are T cell receptor beta chains from one sample, sequenced in a study of blood T cell repertoires in COVID-19. The repertoire was sequenced with immunoSEQ multiplex PCR; TCRdb's copy has only in-frame clones and lacks some. The sample holds around 300,000 clones, 80% to 90% seen once. The sequencing sample was made of peripheral blood. These receptors came from a woman in her 70s with acute or convalescent COVID-19. Each CDR3 is given with its conserved first and last residue. Fields, in order: clone size, D gene, CDR3 length, V gene, J gene, CDR3 protein, CDR3 DNA. The D gene is left open where the match is weak. Clone size is stated in some rows and not others, as once, few, many or a class when expanded.

abundance: once
d_gene: .
len: 13
v_gene: TRBV11-3
j_gene: TRBJ1-6
CDR3aa: CASSLDQVSPLHF
CDR3nt: TGTGCCAGCAGCTTAGACCAGGTTTCACCCCTCCACTTT

abundance: .
d_gene: TRBD1
len: 15
v_gene: TRBV5-1
j_gene: TRBJ1-2
CDR3aa: CASSLKQGAHYGYTF
CDR3nt: TGCGCCAGCAGCTTAAAACAGGGGGCTCACTATGGCTACACCTTC

abundance: .
d_gene: TRBD1
len: 14
v_gene: TRBV6-1
j_gene: TRBJ1-2
CDR3aa: CASSDTTGGYGYTF
CDR3nt: TGTGCCAGCAGTGACACAACAGGGGGCTATGGCTACACCTTC

abundance: .
d_gene: .
len: 16
v_gene: TRBV11-2
j_gene: TRBJ2-2
CDR3aa: CASSLEWRTNTGELFF
CDR3nt: TGTGCCAGCAGCTTAGAATGGCGGACGAACACCGGGGAGCTGTTTTTT

abundance: .
d_gene: TRBD2
len: 15
v_gene: TRBV19
j_gene: TRBJ2-1
CDR3aa: CASSILAGGPNEQFF
CDR3nt: TGTGCCAGTAGTATTTTAGCGGGGGGCCCAAATGAGCAGTTCTTC

abundance: .
d_gene: TRBD1
len: 13
v_gene: TRBV30
j_gene: TRBJ1-2
CDR3aa: CAWSPGTGYGYTF
CDR3nt: TGTGCCTGGAGTCCCGGGACAGGGTATGGCTACACCTTC

abundance: .
d_gene: .
len: 14
v_gene: TRBV7-2
j_gene: TRBJ1-5
CDR3aa: CASSLVRGGQPQHF
CDR3nt: TGTGCCAGCAGCTTAGTTAGGGGTGGACAGCCCCAGCATTTT

abundance: once
d_gene: TRBD1
len: 16
v_gene: TRBV5-1
j_gene: TRBJ2-2
CDR3aa: CASSQSGRGGAGELFF
CDR3nt: TGCGCCAGCAGCCAGTCAGGGAGAGGGGGCGCCGGGGAGCTGTTTTTT

abundance: .
d_gene: .
len: 13
v_gene: TRBV11-2
j_gene: TRBJ1-1
CDR3aa: CASSLDPRLEAFF
CDR3nt: TGTGCCAGCAGCTTAGATCCGCGGCTTGAAGCTTTCTTT

abundance: .
d_gene: .
len: 13
v_gene: TRBV2
j_gene: TRBJ2-4
CDR3aa: CASSSREKAIQYF
CDR3nt: TGTGCCAGCAGCTCCCGGGAAAAGGCCATTCAGTACTTC

abundance: .
d_gene: TRBD1
len: 13
v_gene: TRBV2
j_gene: TRBJ1-2
CDR3aa: CASSTGTGRGYTF
CDR3nt: TGTGCCAGCAGCACCGGGACAGGGAGGGGCTACACCTTC

abundance: .
d_gene: .
len: 17
v_gene: TRBV5-1
j_gene: TRBJ1-6
CDR3aa: CASSPRTDDPYNSPLHF
CDR3nt: TGCGCCAGCAGCCCTAGAACGGATGACCCCTATAATTCACCCCTCCACTTT

abundance: .
d_gene: .
len: 13
v_gene: TRBV29-1
j_gene: TRBJ1-2
CDR3aa: CSVKQGSRYGYTF
CDR3nt: TGCAGCGTTAAACAGGGAAGTCGCTATGGCTACACCTTC

abundance: .
d_gene: .
len: 17
v_gene: TRBV6-1
j_gene: TRBJ1-3
CDR3aa: CASSETTVESSGNTIYF
CDR3nt: TGTGCCAGCAGTGAAACGACAGTTGAATCCTCTGGAAACACCATATATTTT

abundance: .
d_gene: .
len: 13
v_gene: TRBV2
j_gene: TRBJ1-1
CDR3aa: CASSQNGIKEAFF
CDR3nt: TGTGCCAGCAGCCAGAACGGGATAAAAGAAGCTTTCTTT

abundance: few
d_gene: .
len: 15
v_gene: TRBV3-1/TRBV3-2
j_gene: TRBJ1-4
CDR3aa: CASSQGGFGNEKLFF
CDR3nt: TGTGCCAGCAGCCAAGGAGGGTTCGGGAATGAAAAACTGTTTTTT

abundance: few
d_gene: TRBD2
len: 17
v_gene: TRBV9
j_gene: TRBJ2-5
CDR3aa: CASSVEHGPGLGGTQYF
CDR3nt: TGTGCCAGCAGCGTAGAGCACGGGCCGGGACTAGGCGGGACCCAGTACTTC

abundance: .
d_gene: TRBD1
len: 14
v_gene: TRBV6-6
j_gene: TRBJ1-2
CDR3aa: CASRTGQGVYGYTF
CDR3nt: TGTGCCAGCAGAACCGGACAGGGGGTCTATGGCTACACCTTC

abundance: .
d_gene: .
len: 15
v_gene: TRBV2
j_gene: TRBJ1-4
CDR3aa: CASSGHRATNEKLFF
CDR3nt: TGTGCCAGCAGTGGGCACAGGGCAACTAATGAAAAACTGTTTTTT

abundance: .
d_gene: .
len: 15
v_gene: TRBV6-5
j_gene: TRBJ1-5
CDR3aa: CASSPDRSPGQPQHF
CDR3nt: TGTGCCAGCAGTCCTGACAGATCTCCGGGTCAGCCCCAGCATTTT

abundance: .
d_gene: .
len: 20
v_gene: TRBV21-1
j_gene: TRBJ1-1
CDR3aa: CASSKYGSWTCGWVFTEAFF
CDR3nt: TGTGCCAGCAGCAAATATGGGTCATGGACATGTGGGTGGGTATTCACTGAAGCTTTCTTT

abundance: .
d_gene: .
len: 12
v_gene: TRBV2
j_gene: TRBJ1-5
CDR3aa: CASRQGGQPQHF
CDR3nt: TGTGCCAGCAGGCAGGGTGGCCAGCCCCAGCATTTT

abundance: .
d_gene: .
len: 14
v_gene: TRBV28
j_gene: TRBJ1-5
CDR3aa: CASRGRVIDQPQHF
CDR3nt: TGTGCCAGCAGGGGCAGGGTTATTGATCAGCCCCAGCATTTT

abundance: .
d_gene: .
len: 14
v_gene: TRBV5-1
j_gene: TRBJ1-5
CDR3aa: CASSPAAGNQPQHF
CDR3nt: TGCGCCAGCAGCCCGGCGGCCGGCAATCAGCCCCAGCATTTT

abundance: .
d_gene: .
len: 15
v_gene: TRBV5-1
j_gene: TRBJ2-2
CDR3aa: CASSRRSAGTGELFF
CDR3nt: TGCGCCAGCAGCAGACGGAGCGCCGGCACCGGGGAGCTGTTTTTT

abundance: .
d_gene: TRBD2
len: 15
v_gene: TRBV5-4
j_gene: TRBJ2-7
CDR3aa: CASSSLSGGWGEQYF
CDR3nt: TGTGCCAGCAGCTCACTGAGCGGGGGCTGGGGAGAGCAGTACTTC

abundance: .
d_gene: .
len: 16
v_gene: TRBV5-6
j_gene: TRBJ2-7
CDR3aa: CASSLRSGLGPYEQYF
CDR3nt: TGTGCCAGCAGCTTGAGGTCAGGGCTGGGGCCCTACGAGCAGTACTTC

abundance: few
d_gene: TRBD1
len: 16
v_gene: TRBV19
j_gene: TRBJ1-1
CDR3aa: CASSPPGGDWYTEAFF
CDR3nt: TGTGCCAGTAGTCCTCCAGGGGGCGATTGGTACACTGAAGCTTTCTTT

abundance: .
d_gene: .
len: 15
v_gene: TRBV9
j_gene: TRBJ1-6
CDR3aa: CASSVVDSDNSPLHF
CDR3nt: TGTGCCAGCAGCGTAGTTGACAGCGATAATTCACCCCTCCACTTT

abundance: once
d_gene: TRBD2
len: 15
v_gene: TRBV29-1
j_gene: TRBJ2-7
CDR3aa: CSVETPWGGRGEQYF
CDR3nt: TGCAGCGTTGAAACCCCCTGGGGAGGGAGGGGCGAGCAGTACTTC

abundance: .
d_gene: TRBD1
len: 17
v_gene: TRBV2
j_gene: TRBJ1-2
CDR3aa: CASSGSKSGGGNYGYTF
CDR3nt: TGTGCCAGCAGTGGGTCGAAGTCAGGGGGCGGGAACTATGGCTACACCTTC

abundance: .
d_gene: .
len: 19
v_gene: TRBV27
j_gene: TRBJ1-1
CDR3aa: CASSRLGRTRRTGNTEAFF
CDR3nt: TGTGCCAGCAGTCGCCTCGGGCGAACCCGACGAACAGGGAACACTGAAGCTTTCTTT

abundance: .
d_gene: TRBD2
len: 15
v_gene: TRBV6-6
j_gene: TRBJ2-3
CDR3aa: CASRDESGGSDTQYF
CDR3nt: TGTGCCAGCAGGGACGAGAGCGGGGGCTCAGATACGCAGTATTTT

abundance: .
d_gene: TRBD2
len: 15
v_gene: TRBV11-2
j_gene: TRBJ2-7
CDR3aa: CASSPEAGASYEQYF
CDR3nt: TGTGCCAGCAGTCCCGAAGCGGGGGCCTCCTACGAGCAGTACTTC

abundance: .
d_gene: .
len: 14
v_gene: TRBV3-1/TRBV3-2
j_gene: TRBJ1-1
CDR3aa: CASSPSRANTEAFF
CDR3nt: TGTGCCAGCAGCCCATCCAGGGCGAACACTGAAGCTTTCTTT

abundance: .
d_gene: TRBD1
len: 13
v_gene: TRBV2
j_gene: TRBJ1-6
CDR3aa: CASTTGGYSPLHF
CDR3nt: TGTGCCAGCACAACAGGGGGCTATTCACCCCTCCACTTT

abundance: .
d_gene: .
len: 13
v_gene: TRBV9
j_gene: TRBJ2-3
CDR3aa: CASGGTLTDTQYF
CDR3nt: TGTGCCAGCGGGGGGACCCTCACAGATACGCAGTATTTT

abundance: .
d_gene: .
len: 12
v_gene: TRBV2
j_gene: TRBJ1-1
CDR3aa: CASRPQGSEAFF
CDR3nt: TGTGCCAGCAGGCCACAGGGATCTGAAGCTTTCTTT

abundance: .
d_gene: .
len: 15
v_gene: TRBV24-1
j_gene: TRBJ1-2
CDR3aa: CATSDFVAGNYGYTF
CDR3nt: TGTGCCACCAGTGATTTCGTGGCGGGTAACTATGGCTACACCTTC

abundance: .
d_gene: .
len: 13
v_gene: TRBV5-1
j_gene: TRBJ2-7
CDR3aa: CASSNIQGYEQYF
CDR3nt: TGCGCCAGCAGCAATATACAGGGTTACGAGCAGTACTTC

abundance: .
d_gene: .
len: 14
v_gene: TRBV7-9
j_gene: TRBJ1-1
CDR3aa: CASSDGGLDTEAFF
CDR3nt: TGTGCCAGCAGCGATGGAGGGTTGGACACTGAAGCTTTCTTT